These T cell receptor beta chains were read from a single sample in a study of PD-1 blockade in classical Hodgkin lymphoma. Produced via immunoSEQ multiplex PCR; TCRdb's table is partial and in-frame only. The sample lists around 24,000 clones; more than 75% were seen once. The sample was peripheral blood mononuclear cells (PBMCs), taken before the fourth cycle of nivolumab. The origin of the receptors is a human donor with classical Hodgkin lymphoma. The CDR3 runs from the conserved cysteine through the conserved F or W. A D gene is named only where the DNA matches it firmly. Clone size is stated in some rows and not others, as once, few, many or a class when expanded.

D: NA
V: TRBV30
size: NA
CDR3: CAWSVLDSINTEAFF

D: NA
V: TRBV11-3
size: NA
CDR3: CASSYDNYGYTF

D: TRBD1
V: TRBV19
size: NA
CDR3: CASQDRGYSNQPQHF

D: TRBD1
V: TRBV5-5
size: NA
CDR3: CASSLDATGGGTDTQYF

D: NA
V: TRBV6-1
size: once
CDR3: CASSENRVSNQPQHF

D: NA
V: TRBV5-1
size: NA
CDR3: CASSSQSYEQYF

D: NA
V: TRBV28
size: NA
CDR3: CASSFTGPPYEQYF

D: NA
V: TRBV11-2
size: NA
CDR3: CASSFLSGLFNEQFF

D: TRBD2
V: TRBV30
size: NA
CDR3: CAWSEMSGGAMKQFF

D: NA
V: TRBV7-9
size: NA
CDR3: CASSSTRPGYGYTF

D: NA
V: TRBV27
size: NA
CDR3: CASKINSNQPQHF

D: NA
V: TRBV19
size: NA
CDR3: CASSILGVASPLHF

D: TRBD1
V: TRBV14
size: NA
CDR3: CASSHVRGHTEAFF

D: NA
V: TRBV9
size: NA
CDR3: CASSVGEMNTEAFF